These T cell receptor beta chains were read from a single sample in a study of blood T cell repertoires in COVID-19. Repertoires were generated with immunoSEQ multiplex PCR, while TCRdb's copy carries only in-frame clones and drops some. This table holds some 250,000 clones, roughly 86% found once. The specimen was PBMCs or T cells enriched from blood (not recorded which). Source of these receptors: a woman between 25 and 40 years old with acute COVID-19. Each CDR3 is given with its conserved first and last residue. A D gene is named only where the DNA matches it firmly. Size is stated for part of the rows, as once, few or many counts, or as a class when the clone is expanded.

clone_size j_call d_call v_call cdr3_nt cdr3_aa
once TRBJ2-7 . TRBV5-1 TGCGCCAGCAGCTTGGGTCTGCTCGGGACTGACTATCATCCATACGAGCAGTACTTC CASSLGLLGTDYHPYEQYF
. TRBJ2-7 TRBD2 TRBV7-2 TGTGCCAGCAGCTACAGCGGGACTAACTACGAGCAGTACTTC CASSYSGTNYEQYF
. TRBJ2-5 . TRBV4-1 TGCGCCAGCAGCCCCCCGCGGGAAGAGACCCAGTACTTC CASSPPREETQYF
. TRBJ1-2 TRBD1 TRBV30 TGTGCCTGCAGCTCGGGACAGGGATTGATGGATGGCTACACCTTC CACSSGQGLMDGYTF
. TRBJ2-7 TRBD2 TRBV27 TGTGCCAGCAGCTTTCTGAGCGGGGGGCGGTACGAGCAGTACTTC CASSFLSGGRYEQYF
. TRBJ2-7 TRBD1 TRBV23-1 TGCGCCAGCAGTCCTTACCCCGACAGGGGGAACGAGCAGTACTTC CASSPYPDRGNEQYF
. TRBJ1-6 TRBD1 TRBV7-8 TGTGCCAGCAGCTTATTCCAGGGGGCAAGGAATTCACCCCTCCACTTT CASSLFQGARNSPLHF
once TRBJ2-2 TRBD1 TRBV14 TGTGCCAGCAGGCGGACAGGGGGCCCCGGGGAGCTGTTTTTT CASRRTGGPGELFF
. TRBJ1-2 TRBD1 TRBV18 TGTGCCAGCGCAGGGGACAGGGGGATATATGGCTACACCTTC CASAGDRGIYGYTF
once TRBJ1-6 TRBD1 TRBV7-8 TGTGCCAGCAGCGAAGATCCTGGACAGGGCAATTCACCCCTCCACTTT CASSEDPGQGNSPLHF
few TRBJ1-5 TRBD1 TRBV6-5 TGTGCCAGCAGTCCAACAGGGGTGTTCAATCAGCCCCAGCATTTT CASSPTGVFNQPQHF
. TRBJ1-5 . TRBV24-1 TGTGCCACCAGTGATCATCAGGGGAGTCAGCCCCAGCATTTT CATSDHQGSQPQHF
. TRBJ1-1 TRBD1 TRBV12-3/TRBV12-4 TGTGCCAGCAGGGCCAGGGGGCTCGCTGAAGCTTTCTTT CASRARGLAEAFF
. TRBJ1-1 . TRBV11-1 TGTGCCAGCAGCTTAGACAGGTTTGAAGCTTTCTTT CASSLDRFEAFF
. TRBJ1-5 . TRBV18 TGTGCCAGCTCACCACTGAATACAGGCAATCAGCCCCAGCATTTT CASSPLNTGNQPQHF
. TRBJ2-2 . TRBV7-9 TGTGCCAGCAGCTACAGGGAGAACACCGGGGAGCTGTTTTTT CASSYRENTGELFF
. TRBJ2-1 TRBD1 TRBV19 TGTGCCAGTAGTATAGAGACAGGGTGGAATGAGCAGTTCTTC CASSIETGWNEQFF
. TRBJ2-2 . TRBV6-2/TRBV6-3 TGTGCCAGCAGTTACGGTCGGGGGTGGGCCGGGGAGCTGTTTTTT CASSYGRGWAGELFF
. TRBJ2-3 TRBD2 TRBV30 TGTGCCTGGAGGTTAGCGGGGAGGATGGATACGCAGTATTTT CAWRLAGRMDTQYF
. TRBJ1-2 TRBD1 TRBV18 TGTGCCAGCTCACCAAGGACAGGGGGCGCGGTACGCCCGAGTGGCTACACCTTC CASSPRTGGAVRPSGYTF
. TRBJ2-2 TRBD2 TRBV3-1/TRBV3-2 TGTGCCAGCAGCCGAGGACCCGGGACTAGCGGGGGGTTTGGGACCGGGGAGCTGTTTTTT CASSRGPGTSGGFGTGELFF
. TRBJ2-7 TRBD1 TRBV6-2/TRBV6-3 TGTGCCAGCAGTTACCCAACAGGGGTCGCTTCCTACGAGCAGTACTTC CASSYPTGVASYEQYF
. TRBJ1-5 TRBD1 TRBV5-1 TGCGCCAGCAGCCCAGGGACAGGCAATCAGCCCCAGCATTTT CASSPGTGNQPQHF
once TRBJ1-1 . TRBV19 TGTGCCAGTACCCTAGGACAGTCGAACACTGAAGCTTTCTTT CASTLGQSNTEAFF
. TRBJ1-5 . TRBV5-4 TGTGCCAGCAGTAGGGAGGGGGGTAATCAGCCCCAGCATTTT CASSREGGNQPQHF
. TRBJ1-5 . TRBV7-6 TGTGCCAGCAGCTTAGAAGCGACAGACAATCAGCCCCAGCATTTT CASSLEATDNQPQHF
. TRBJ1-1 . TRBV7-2 TGTGCCAGCAGCTTAGCATCGACAGGGAACACTGAAGCTTTCTTT CASSLASTGNTEAFF
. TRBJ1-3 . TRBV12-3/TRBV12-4 TGTGCCAGCCACAGAAACACTGGAAACACCATATATTTT CASHRNTGNTIYF
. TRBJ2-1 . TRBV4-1 TGCGCCAGCAGCCAAGATCTCGATGAGCAGTTCTTC CASSQDLDEQFF
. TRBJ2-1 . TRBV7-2 TGTGCCAGCACCAAGACAGTAGTTGATGAGCAGTTCTTC CASTKTVVDEQFF
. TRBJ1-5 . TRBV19 TGTGCCAGTATCTTAGCCGGAGATCGCAATCAGCCCCAGCATTTT CASILAGDRNQPQHF
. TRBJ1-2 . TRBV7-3 TGTGCCAGCAGCTTAACGGCGACAGCCGAGAGAAATGGCTACACCTTC CASSLTATAERNGYTF
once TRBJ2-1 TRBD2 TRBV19 TGTGCCAGTAGGGGGACTAGCGGGGGAGATTACAATGAGCAGTTCTTC CASRGTSGGDYNEQFF
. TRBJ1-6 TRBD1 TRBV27 TGTGCCAGCACCCACGACAGGGTTAATTCACCCCTCCACTTT CASTHDRVNSPLHF
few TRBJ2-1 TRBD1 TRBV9 TGTGCCAGCAGCGTTGACGGGACAGACGACAATGAGCAGTTCTTC CASSVDGTDDNEQFF
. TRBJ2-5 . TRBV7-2 TGTGCCAGCAGCACCGGGGGGCGAAACGGGGAGACCCAGTACTTC CASSTGGRNGETQYF
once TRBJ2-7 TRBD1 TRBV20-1 TGCAGCAGCAGGGGGAACGAGCAGTACTTC CSSRGNEQYF
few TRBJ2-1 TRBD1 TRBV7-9 TGTGCCATCCTCCGGGACAGGGGGCCGGGTGAGCAGTTCTTC CAILRDRGPGEQFF
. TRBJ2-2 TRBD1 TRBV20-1 TGCAGTGCTAGTAACTCTCTGGTCGGGACAGACCTCACCGGGGAGCTGTTTTTT CSASNSLVGTDLTGELFF
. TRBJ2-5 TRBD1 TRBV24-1 TGTGCCACCAGTCCAGAACAGGGGTTTGGAGAGACCCAGTACTTC CATSPEQGFGETQYF
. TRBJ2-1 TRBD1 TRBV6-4 TGTGCCAGCAGTGACGGGACAGAGTACAATGAGCAGTTCTTC CASSDGTEYNEQFF
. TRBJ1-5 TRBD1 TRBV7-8 TGTGCCAGCAGCCCCCGGACAGGGGAGGGTCCCCAGCATTTT CASSPRTGEGPQHF
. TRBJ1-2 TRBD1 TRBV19 TGTGCCAGTAGAGCGGAACGGACAGGGTTGGACTATGGCTACACCTTC CASRAERTGLDYGYTF
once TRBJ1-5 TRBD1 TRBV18 TGTGCCAGCTCACTAGAGGGACAGAGCAATCAGCCCCAGCATTTT CASSLEGQSNQPQHF
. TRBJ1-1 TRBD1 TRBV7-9 TGTGCCAGCAGCTTGGGACAGGGTGAAGCTTTCTTT CASSLGQGEAFF
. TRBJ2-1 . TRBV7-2 TGTGCCAGCAGCTTAGCCGGTCGTGAGCAGTTCTTC CASSLAGREQFF
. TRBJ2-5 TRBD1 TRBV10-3 TGTGCCATCAGTGGTTCAGGACAGGGGGTGGTTGAGACCCAGTACTTC CAISGSGQGVVETQYF
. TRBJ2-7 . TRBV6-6 TGTGCCAGCAAGGGGGAACCCTACGAGCAGTACTTC CASKGEPYEQYF
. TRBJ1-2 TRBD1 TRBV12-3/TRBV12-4 TGTGCCAGCAGTCGGACAGGGAGCTATGGCTACACCTTC CASSRTGSYGYTF
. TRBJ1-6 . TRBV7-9 TGTGCCAGCAGCTTGGGAGGTGGTAATTCACCCCTCCACTTT CASSLGGGNSPLHF
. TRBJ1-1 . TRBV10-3 TGTGCCATCAGTGGTTCGCGGGGAGTACTGACTGAAGCTTTCTTT CAISGSRGVLTEAFF
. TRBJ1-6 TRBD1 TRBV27 TGTGCCAGCAGTACAGGGGACCAAAGTTCACCCCTCCACTTT CASSTGDQSSPLHF
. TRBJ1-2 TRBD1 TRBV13 TGTGCCAGCAGCCAAAAGACAGGGGCGAACTATGGCTACACCTTC CASSQKTGANYGYTF
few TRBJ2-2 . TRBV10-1 TGCGCCAGCAGTAGGGGCGTGGATCGGTCCGGGGAGCTGTTTTTT CASSRGVDRSGELFF